The 21 T cell receptor beta chains reported below all come from one sample, sequenced in a study of TIL therapy for anti-PD-1-resistant metastatic lung cancer. Documented time point: pre-treatment sample, taken before nivolumab and TIL therapy. The tumor samples were excised metastases, mostly pleural nodules or supraclavicular lymph nodes. The immunoSEQ assay was v3. Libraries were prepared by immunoSEQ multiplex PCR; TCRdb keeps only in-frame clonotypes and omits some of them. The sample has about 100,000 clones, around three fifths seen once. This specimen consisted of tumor tissue, obtained at baseline. The receptor set was obtained from a person between 30 and 79 years old with non-small cell lung cancer.

V is TRBV14 and J is TRBJ2-7; 10 nucleotides match TRBD2. With 6 bases clipped from V and 0 bases from J, the junction kept 2 bases outside the gene matches. Germline V gene lookup returns CDR1 SGHDN and CDR2 FVKESK. The length of the CDR3 is 14 residues. DNA of the CDR3: TGTGCCAGCAGACCTAGCGGGAGCTCCTACGAGCAGTACTTC. Amino acid sequence: CASRPSGSSYEQYF.

This rearrangement joins TRBV7-2 to TRBJ2-5; TRBD2 agrees at 12 bases. This CDR3 has 16 residues. With 5 bases clipped from V and 3 bases from J, the junction kept 7 bases outside the gene matches. Germline V gene data show CDR1 as SGHTA and CDR2 as FQGNSA. This CDR3 reads CASSPGLAGIEETQYF. CDR3 in DNA: TGTGCCAGCAGCCCCGGACTAGCGGGAATTGAAGAGACCCAGTACTTC.

The chain uses TRBV27 and TRBJ2-5, with D possibly being TRBD2 (5 bases). Germline values: CDR1 MNHEY, CDR2 SMNVEV (reference sequence). The CDR3 is 15 amino acids. Between the trimmed V and J ends, which lost 2 bases and 2 bases, there was a span of 12 bases. The DNA for the CDR3 is TGTGCCAGCAGTTTAAGTCACGGGGTACAAGAGACCCAGTACTTC. Its protein product is CASSLSHGVQETQYF.

This clone has more than one count but fewer than ten. This chain links TRBV30 with TRBJ1-1, with a possible D match to TRBD1 (6 bases). CDR3 size: 14 residues. The germline V and J ends were trimmed by 2 bases and 1 base, with 11 bases remaining between them. Germline loops: CDR1 GTSNPN, CDR2 SVGIG (reference sequence). The CDR3 DNA is TGTGCCTGGAGTTCCGGGACACCGAACACTGAAGCTTTCTTT. Amino acids: CAWSSGTPNTEAFF.

The chain joins TRBV18 to TRBJ2-6; D call uncertain. Germline CDR1 and CDR2: KGHSH and LQKENI. The V end lost 6 bases, the J end lost 4 bases, and 7 bases lay between the germline ends. This CDR3 contains 13 residues. The CDR3 protein is CASSPLGANVLTF. The CDR3 DNA sequence: TGTGCCAGCTCTCCCCTAGGGGCCAACGTCCTGACTTTC.

V gene TRBV28 combines with J gene TRBJ2-1, with 7 bases fitting TRBD2. V lost 4 bases, J lost 1 base, and 10 bases stayed unmatched. This CDR3 spans 17 amino acids. Germline assignment: CDR1 MDHEN and CDR2 SYDVKM. CDR3 DNA: TGTGCCAGCAGTTCTCCAACAGCGGGAAGGTCCTACAATGAGCAGTTCTTC. Translating it yields CASSSPTAGRSYNEQFF.

This chain connects TRBV14 to TRBJ1-1; D unresolved. There are 11 residues in the CDR3. Trimming took off 6 bases at V and 1 base at J, with 3 bases between the two ends. Germline loops: CDR1 SGHDN, CDR2 FVKESK. The CDR3 nucleotides read TGTGCCAGCAGTAAGAACACTGAAGCTTTCTTT. Translation: CASSKNTEAFF.

This clone has only a few counts. The chain employs TRBV18 and TRBJ1-6; no reliable D call. This CDR3 contains 15 residues. Trimming shortened V by 3 bases and J by 8 bases, and 14 bases separated the two germline ends. Looked up from germline, CDR1 is KGHSH and CDR2 is LQKENI. The DNA for the CDR3 is TGTGCCAGCTCACCCACACGGGCTGGGGATTCACCCCTCCACTTT. It encodes CASSPTRAGDSPLHF. Full variable domain (outside the CDR3, taken from reference TRBV18 and TRBJ1-6): NAGVMQNPRHLVRRRGQEARLRCSPMKGHSHVYWYRQLPEEGLKFMVYLQKENIIDESGMPKERFSAEFPKEGPSILRIQQVVRGDSAAYFCASSPTRAGDSPLHFGNGTRLTVT.

The chain recombines TRBV19 with TRBJ1-6; a weak D match, TRBD1 (6 bases). Trimming removed 5 bases from V and 7 bases from J, with 21 bases in between. CDR3 length: 17 amino acids. Germline loops: CDR1 LNHDA, CDR2 SQIVND (reference sequence). The CDR3 nucleotides read TGTGCCAGTAGTTCCCCCGGTGGGGGCGGTGTAAATTCACCCCTCCACTTT. Its translation: CASSSPGGGGVNSPLHF.

This sequence joins TRBV30 and TRBJ2-3; D not certain. V lost 8 bases, J lost 10 bases, and 16 bases lay in between. The CDR3 sequence is 11 residues long. From germline, CDR1 is GTSNPN and CDR2 SVGIG (reference sequence). CDR3 in amino acids: CATSLDTAQYF. The CDR3 region has the DNA TGTGCCACAAGCTTAGATACGGCGCAGTATTTT.

CDR3 coding DNA: TGTGCCAGCAGTGCCGGAGGCGGGACTGAAGCTTTCTTT. It specifies CASSAGGGTEAFF. The rearrangement links TRBV25-1 to TRBJ1-1, with unresolved D. From germline, CDR1 is MGHDK and CDR2 SYGVNS. Between the trimmed V and J ends, which lost 4 bases and 5 bases, there was a span of 11 bases. CDR3 size: 13 residues.

The rearrangement uses TRBV28 and TRBJ1-2, with a possible D match to TRBD1 (5 bases). The CDR3 sequence is 13 residues long. V was shortened by 4 bases and J by 4 bases, with 10 bases between the two germline ends. CDR1 and CDR2 from the germline V gene are MDHEN and SYDVKM. The DNA of the CDR3 is TGTGCCAGCAGTTCGGGGGTTTCCTATGGCTACACCTTC. Its translation is CASSSGVSYGYTF.

V is TRBV6-5 and J is TRBJ1-2; TRBD1 matches 8 bases. The CDR3 runs to 15 residues. CDR1 and CDR2 (germline): MNHEY, SVGAGI. J was trimmed by 2 bases and V by 4 bases; bases with no gene match: 6. CDR3 sequence: CASSSLDRVNYGYTF. Written as DNA, the CDR3 is TGTGCCAGCAGTTCGCTGGACAGGGTAAACTATGGCTACACCTTC.

The V call is TRBV13, the J call TRBJ2-7; 10 bases align to TRBD2. From germline, CDR1 is PRHDT and CDR2 FYEKMQ (reference sequence). V lost 4 bases to trimming and J lost 4 bases; unmatched junction nucleotides: 7. The CDR3 consists of 15 residues. The CDR3 region has the DNA TGTGCCAGCAGCTCCTCAGCGGGGGGGAGGTACGAGCAGTACTTC. It translates to CASSSSAGGRYEQYF. Supplemented by reference TRBV13 and TRBJ2-7, the full variable domain reads AAGVIQSPRHLIKEKRETATLKCYPIPRHDTVYWYQQGPGQDPQFLISFYEKMQSDKGSIPDRFSAQQFSDYHSELNMSSLELGDSALYFCASSSSAGGRYEQYFGPGTRLTVT.

The rearrangement joins TRBV5-1 to TRBJ2-7; TRBD1 might be the D (6 bases). The CDR3 consists of 14 residues. V was trimmed by 5 bases and J by 4 bases, leaving 16 bases between them. Per germline, CDR1 SGHRS and CDR2 YFSETQ. In nucleotides, the CDR3 is TGCGCCAGCAGTAAGGATACACAGGGATACGAGCAGTACTTC. Translation: CASSKDTQGYEQYF.

The J gene is TRBJ2-3, the V gene TRBV27; D gene ambiguous. Per germline, CDR1 MNHEY and CDR2 SMNVEV (reference sequence). The length of the CDR3 is 12 residues. V was pared by 5 bases and J by 2 bases, with 5 bases between. CDR3 bases: TGTGCCAGCAGTCGCCCCACAGATACGCAGTATTTT. It encodes CASSRPTDTQYF.

This chain connects TRBV9 to TRBJ2-5; TRBD1 is a possible D gene (8 bases). Trimming removed 4 bases from V and 4 bases from J, with 17 bases in between. Germline CDR1 SGDLS, CDR2 YYNGEE. The CDR3 has 15 amino acids. The CDR3 is CASSYRGGTVETQYF. CDR3 sequence (DNA): TGTGCCAGCAGCTACAGGGGGGGGACTGTAGAGACCCAGTACTTC.

This chain connects TRBV7-9 to TRBJ2-7; maybe TRBD1 (6 bases). Trimming removed 5 bases at V and 6 bases at J, with 14 bases between. The CDR3 is 13 residues long. Germline CDR1 SEHNR, CDR2 FQNEAQ (reference sequence). CDR3 sequence (DNA): TGTGCCAGCAGCGCCCTCCGGGACACCGAGCAGTACTTC. Its protein is CASSALRDTEQYF.

V gene TRBV12-3 or TRBV12-4 combines with J gene TRBJ2-5; TRBD2 matches 7 bases. The CDR3 loop spans 13 amino acids. Trimming removed 6 bases from V and 1 base from J; junction bases left unmatched: 2. The CDR3 sequence: CASRTSAQETQYF. The DNA for the CDR3 is TGTGCCAGCAGAACTAGCGCCCAAGAGACCCAGTACTTC.

The rearrangement joins TRBV7-6 to TRBJ2-7; D ambiguous. The CDR3 consists of 14 residues. The germline V and J ends were trimmed by 5 bases and 5 bases, with 16 bases remaining between them. Germline V CDR1 and CDR2: SGHVS, FNYEAQ. In DNA, the CDR3 is TGTGCCAGCAGCCGTTTTTCCGAGCGAGACGAGCAGTACTTC. Protein product: CASSRFSERDEQYF.

The chain couples TRBV7-3 to TRBJ2-1, with TRBD2 matching over 8 bases. Germline CDR1 and CDR2: SGHTA and FQGTGA. The V segment lost 5 bases and the J segment 4 bases; nucleotides outside the gene matches: 10. The CDR3 spans 16 residues. CDR3 sequence (DNA): TGTGCCAGCAGCCTCTCCGGGGGGGGCCTTTACAATGAGCAGTTCTTC. It is translated as CASSLSGGGLYNEQFF.